The 11 T cell receptor beta chains reported below all come from one sample, sequenced in a study of cytomegalovirus exposure and HLA in healthy donors. 60 Vbeta and 13 Jbeta primers were used in PCR. Produced via immunoSEQ multiplex PCR; TCRdb's table is partial and in-frame only. The sample records under 150,000 clones, over 65% being singletons. Sequencing was performed on PBMCs. The origin of the receptors is a man in his forties or fifties in good health and CMV-seropositive.

The V and J genes are TRBV7-3 and TRBJ2-5; D possibly corresponds to TRBD1 (5 bases). The CDR3 is 12 amino acids. The germline V gene has CDR1 SGHTA and CDR2 FQGTGA. V was trimmed by 5 bases and J by 3 bases, leaving 7 bases between them. This CDR3 reads CASSGAEETQYF. The CDR3 region has the DNA TGTGCCAGCAGCGGGGCGGAAGAGACCCAGTACTTC.

The J gene is TRBJ2-5, the V gene TRBV19, with 7 bases that match TRBD1. This CDR3 has 16 amino acids. The V segment lost 0 bases and the J segment 5 bases; nucleotides outside the gene matches: 9. CDR1 and CDR2 from the germline V gene are LNHDA and SQIVND (reference sequence). CDR3 DNA: TGTGCCAGTAGTATAGACCCTTCAGGGGGATCGGAGACCCAGTACTTC. Amino acid sequence: CASSIDPSGGSETQYF.

J is TRBJ2-7 and V is TRBV28, with a possible D match to TRBD1 (6 bases). The CDR3 has 14 residues. V shed 5 bases and J shed 4 bases, with 15 bases lying between them. Germline CDR1 and CDR2: MDHEN and SYDVKM. Here the CDR3 reads CASSVGQMLYEQYF. The CDR3 DNA reads TGTGCCAGCAGTGTCGGACAGATGCTTTACGAGCAGTACTTC.

The chain recombines TRBV19 with TRBJ2-1; a weak D match, TRBD2 (6 bases). The CDR3 has 12 residues. V was cut by 3 bases and J by 7 bases, with 7 bases left in between. Germline V gene lookup returns CDR1 LNHDA and CDR2 SQIVND (reference sequence). DNA of the CDR3: TGTGCCAGTAGTATCGGACTAAATGAGCAGTTCTTC. Encoded protein: CASSIGLNEQFF.

This clone turned up a few times. The V gene is TRBV15, the J gene TRBJ2-7, with D possibly matching TRBD1 (6 bases). Between the trimmed V and J ends, which lost 1 base and 2 bases, there was a span of 18 bases. Germline V gene sequence: CDR1 LNHNV, CDR2 YYDKDF (reference sequence). This CDR3 is 17 amino acids long. CDR3 loop: CATSRASQGIRTYEQYF. CDR3 coding DNA: TGTGCCACCAGCAGAGCGAGCCAGGGGATCCGAACCTACGAGCAGTACTTC.

The chain recombines TRBV19 with TRBJ1-1, with D uncertain. CDR3 length: 11 amino acids. Trimming left V 8 bases short and J 5 bases short, with 9 bases between. From germline, CDR1 is LNHDA and CDR2 SQIVND (reference sequence). CDR3 nucleotide sequence: TGTGCCAGTCGTTGGAGAACTGAAGCTTTCTTT. Translated, it gives CASRWRTEAFF. Full variable domain (outside the CDR3, taken from reference TRBV19 and TRBJ1-1): DGGITQSPKYLFRKEGQNVTLSCEQNLNHDAMYWYRQDPGQGLRLIYYSQIVNDFQKGDIAEGYSVSREKKESFPLTVTSAQKNPTAFYLCASRWRTEAFFGQGTRLTVV.

J is TRBJ1-5 and V is TRBV7-8, with 7 bases that match TRBD1. Unmatched junction bases numbered 10, after V lost 5 bases and J lost 3 bases. The germline gives CDR1 SGHVS, CDR2 FQNEAQ. This CDR3 region has 16 residues. The CDR3 spells CASSQGETGNNQPQHF. The CDR3 coding sequence is TGTGCCAGCAGCCAGGGGGAAACAGGTAACAATCAGCCCCAGCATTTT.

The chain employs TRBV6-1 and TRBJ1-2, with unresolved D. The CDR3 consists of 15 residues. V lost 6 bases, J lost 8 bases, and 22 bases lay in between. CDR1 is MNHNS, CDR2 SASEGT, per germline. The CDR3 bases are TGTGCCAGCAGCGCGGTTGAGTGGATGGCGCAGGGCTACACCTTC. This encodes CASSAVEWMAQGYTF.

This sequence joins TRBV30 and TRBJ1-4, with TRBD1 identical over 12 bases. With 2 bases clipped from V and 3 bases from J, the junction kept 13 bases outside the gene matches. Germline V gene data show CDR1 as GTSNPN and CDR2 as SVGIG (reference sequence). CDR3 length equals 19 residues. CDR3 residues: CAWSPDWGTGGVANEKLFF. The DNA for the CDR3 is TGTGCCTGGAGTCCAGACTGGGGGACAGGGGGCGTTGCTAATGAAAAACTGTTTTTT.

This clone has a handful of counts. CDR3 sequence: CASTLGLTTYEQYF. In nucleotides, the CDR3 is TGTGCCAGCACCCTGGGACTAACGACCTACGAGCAGTACTTC. This chain uses TRBV7-2 with TRBJ2-7, with 7 bases matching TRBD2. The CDR3 length is 14 residues. Germline V gene sequence: CDR1 SGHTA, CDR2 FQGNSA. V shed 7 bases, J shed 2 bases, and the junction held 8 bases outside the gene matches.

The chain employs TRBV7-3 and TRBJ2-3; 12 bases line up with TRBD2. The germline gives CDR1 SGHTA, CDR2 FQGTGA. V gave up 5 bases and J gave up 0 bases; unmatched junction bases: 3. CDR3 length: 16 amino acids. The CDR3 bases are TGTGCCAGCAGCAATGGACTAGCGGGGAGCACAGATACGCAGTATTTT. Protein product: CASSNGLAGSTDTQYF.